This section outlines one T cell receptor (beta chain) sequence together with its context. In this sample, this clonotype turned up a few times. What antigen it recognizes has not been identified. Qualities for individual bases were not recorded, and no much larger clone is one base off. These data belong to a study of T-cell reconstitution after alpha-beta-depleted transplantation in children (dated by TCRdb to about 2016). For the wider study: The study quantitatively tracked T-cell immune reconstitution after TCRalphabeta/CD19-depleted allogeneic hematopoietic cell transplantation in children using TCR repertoire profiling. Overall results and qualifications from the work: In some patients, the high TCRbeta diversity seen at day 60 was put down to recipient T cells and intrathymic progenitors that had survived conditioning. The apparently early recovery of alphabetaT-cell counts about two months after transplant reportedly depended on only several hundred rapidly expanded clones that came from non-depleted graft cells. Over the following months the frequencies of hyperexpanded clones went down, and after one year T-cell counts and TCRbeta diversity were mostly credited to newly produced T cells.

The treatment or condition label on this specimen signifies: allogeneic hematopoietic cell transplantation with graft depleted of TCRalphabeta T cells and CD19 B cells. The transplant recipients were children given TCRalphabeta/CD19-depleted allogeneic hematopoietic cell grafts. Reading the germline V gene gives CDR1 SNHLY and CDR2 FYNNEI. V and J are truncated by 7 bases and 5 bases respectively, leaving an intervening sequence of 8 bases. The CDR3 spans 11 residues, from the cysteine through the phenylalanine. Only CDR3 DNA is held: 33 bases, read in frame from base 1. Preparation of the library involved PCR. Sequencing was carried out with an Illumina HiSeq 2500. Molecular barcoding was employed in the preparation of TCR libraries, with unique molecular identifiers being used to normalize TCRbeta repertoire quantification. TCRdb itself trimmed the public reads at Q25 with fastp, ran MiXCR and retained productive beta chains. Rows with a matching CDR3 protein are joined into one entry that keeps the most common DNA and genes. Within this sample are 75,000 to 90,000 distinct CDR3 sequences, with 11% to 15% of them counted one time only. 25% to 30% of the sample comes from the top ten.

The chain is made from TRBV2 and TRBJ2-5; the D segment could be TRBD2, given 5 matching bases. Sequenced material: PBMCs, mostly from graft donor cells, taken 180 days after TCRalphabeta/CD19-depleted stem cell transplant. The TCR sequence derives from a male patient between 2 and 15 years old who had a stem cell transplant for acute lymphoblastic leukemia, so the T cells may come from the graft donor. The CDR3 here reads CASNGGETQYF. The nucleotide sequence reads as follows: TGTGCCAGCAACGGCGGGGAGACCCAGTACTTC. The entire variable domain, with the stretches around the CDR3 drawn from the reference TRBV2 and TRBJ2-5 proteins, is EPEVTQTPSHQVTQMGQEVILRCVPISNHLYFYWYRQILGQKVEFLVSFYNNEISEKSEIFDDQFSVERPDGSNFTLKIRSTKLEDSAMYFCASNGGETQYFGPGTRLLVL.